This T cell receptor beta chain was sequenced in a study of cytomegalovirus exposure and HLA in healthy donors. Study-wide findings and caveats: An analysis was carried out at a later point. It showed that HLA-associated TCR beta chains were more clonally expanded than equally common non-associated chains. There were several of the most significant clusters that appeared linked to common viral pathogens in a later analysis. Some TCR beta chains (roughly 160 of them) were listed as cytomegalovirus-associated.

With regard to this clone: Its target is not known.

PCR was performed using 60 Vbeta and 13 Jbeta primers. TCRdb's copy holds only in-frame clones and misses some; the assay was immunoSEQ multiplex PCR. The table shows some 200,000 clones, with over 9.5% occurring only once. CDR1 SGDLS and CDR2 YYNGEE come from the germline V gene. V was trimmed by 4 bases and J by 6 bases, leaving 15 bases between them. The CDR3 loop spans 14 amino acids. The receptor was derived from a man aged 50-59 years in good health and CMV-seropositive. Sequencing used PBMCs. V is TRBV9 and J is TRBJ2-3; TRBD2 is a possible D gene (5 bases). As DNA, the CDR3 is TGTGCCAGCAGCTTTCTCCAAACGGGGGATACGCAGTATTTT. Translated: CASSFLQTGDTQYF.